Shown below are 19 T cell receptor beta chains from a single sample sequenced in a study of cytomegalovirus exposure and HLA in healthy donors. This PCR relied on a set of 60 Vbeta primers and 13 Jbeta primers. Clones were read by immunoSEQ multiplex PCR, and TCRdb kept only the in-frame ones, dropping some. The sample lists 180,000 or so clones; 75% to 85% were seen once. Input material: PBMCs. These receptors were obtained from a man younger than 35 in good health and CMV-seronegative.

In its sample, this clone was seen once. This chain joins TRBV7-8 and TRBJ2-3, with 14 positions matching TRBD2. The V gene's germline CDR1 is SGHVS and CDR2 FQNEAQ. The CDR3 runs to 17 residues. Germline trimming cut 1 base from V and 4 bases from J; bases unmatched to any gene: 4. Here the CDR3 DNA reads TGTGCCAGCAGCTTAGGACTAGCGGGGGGGCAGGCAGATACGCAGTATTTT. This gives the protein CASSLGLAGGQADTQYF.

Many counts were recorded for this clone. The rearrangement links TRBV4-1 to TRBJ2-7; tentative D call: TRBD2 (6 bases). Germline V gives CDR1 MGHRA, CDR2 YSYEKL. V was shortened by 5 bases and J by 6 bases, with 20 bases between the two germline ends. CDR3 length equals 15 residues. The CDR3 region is CASSYQPRRDSEQYF. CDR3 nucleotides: TGCGCCAGCAGCTACCAACCTCGCCGGGACTCCGAGCAGTACTTC.

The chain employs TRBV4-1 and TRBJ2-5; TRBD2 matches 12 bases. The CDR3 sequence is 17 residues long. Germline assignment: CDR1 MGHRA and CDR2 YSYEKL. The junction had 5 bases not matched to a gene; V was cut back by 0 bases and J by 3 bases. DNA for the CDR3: TGCGCCAGCAGCCAAGATAGGGCTAGCGGGGGGGAAGAGACCCAGTACTTC. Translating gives CASSQDRASGGEETQYF.

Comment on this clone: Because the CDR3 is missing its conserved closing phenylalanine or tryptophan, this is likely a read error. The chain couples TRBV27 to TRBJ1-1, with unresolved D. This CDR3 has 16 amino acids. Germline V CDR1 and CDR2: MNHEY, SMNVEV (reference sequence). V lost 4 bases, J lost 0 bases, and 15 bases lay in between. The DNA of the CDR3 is TGTGCCAGCAGTTCCGAACAGCCGGTCCTGAACACTGAAGCTTTCTCT. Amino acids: CASSSEQPVLNTEAFS.

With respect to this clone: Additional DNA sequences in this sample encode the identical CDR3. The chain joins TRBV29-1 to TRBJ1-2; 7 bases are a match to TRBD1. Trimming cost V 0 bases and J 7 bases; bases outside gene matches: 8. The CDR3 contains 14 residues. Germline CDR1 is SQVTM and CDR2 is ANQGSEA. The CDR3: CSVEDRQGVAGYTF. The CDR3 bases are TGCAGCGTTGAAGACCGGCAGGGGGTGGCTGGCTACACCTTC.

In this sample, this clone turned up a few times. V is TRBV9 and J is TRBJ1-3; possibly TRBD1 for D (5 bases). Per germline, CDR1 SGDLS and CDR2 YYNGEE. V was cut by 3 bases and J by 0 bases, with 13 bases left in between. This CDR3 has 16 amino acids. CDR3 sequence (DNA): TGTGCCAGCAGCGACTCGGGACTGCTCTCTGGAAACACCATATATTTT. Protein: CASSDSGLLSGNTIYF.

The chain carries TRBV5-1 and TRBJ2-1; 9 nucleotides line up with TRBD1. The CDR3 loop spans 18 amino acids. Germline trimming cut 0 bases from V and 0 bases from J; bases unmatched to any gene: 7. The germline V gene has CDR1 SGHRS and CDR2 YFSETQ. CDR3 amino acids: CASSLGPTGGVSYNEQFF. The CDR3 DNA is TGCGCCAGCAGCTTGGGGCCGACAGGGGGTGTCTCCTACAATGAGCAGTTCTTC.

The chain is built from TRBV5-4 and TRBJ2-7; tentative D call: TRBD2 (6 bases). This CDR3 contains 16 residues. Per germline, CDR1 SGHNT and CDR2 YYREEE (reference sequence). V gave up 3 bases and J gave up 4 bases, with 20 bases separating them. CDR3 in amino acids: CASSSGAGIGGYEQYF. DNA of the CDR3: TGTGCCAGCAGCTCCGGAGCGGGTATCGGCGGGTACGAGCAGTACTTC.

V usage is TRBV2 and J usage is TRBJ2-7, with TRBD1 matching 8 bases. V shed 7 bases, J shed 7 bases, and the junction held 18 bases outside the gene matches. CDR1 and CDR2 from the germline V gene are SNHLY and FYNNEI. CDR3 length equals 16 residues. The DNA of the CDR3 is TGTGCCAGCACCCGAGTCTCGTGGCAGGGGGCGGAGGAGCAGTACTTC. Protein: CASTRVSWQGAEEQYF.

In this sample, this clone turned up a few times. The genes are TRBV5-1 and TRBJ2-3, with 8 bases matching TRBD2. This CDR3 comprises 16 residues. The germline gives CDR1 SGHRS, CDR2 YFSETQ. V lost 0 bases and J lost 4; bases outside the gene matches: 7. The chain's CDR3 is CASSLAVTGGADTQYF. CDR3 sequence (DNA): TGCGCCAGCAGCTTGGCCGTAACGGGAGGGGCAGATACGCAGTATTTT.

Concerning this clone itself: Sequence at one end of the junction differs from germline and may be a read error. CDR3 nucleotide sequence: TGCGCCAGCAACCCTGGGGGCGTTCTTTCTGGTCAGTGCCACTTC. Its protein product is CASNPGGVLSGQCHF. This chain links TRBV5-1 with TRBJ1-2; D might be TRBD1 (6 bases). The CDR3 spans 15 residues. CDR1 SGHRS and CDR2 YFSETQ come from the germline V gene.

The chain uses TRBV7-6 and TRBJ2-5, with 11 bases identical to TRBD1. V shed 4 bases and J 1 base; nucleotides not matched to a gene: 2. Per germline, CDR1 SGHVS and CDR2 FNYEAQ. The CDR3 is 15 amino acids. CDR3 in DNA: TGTGCCAGCAGCTCCGGACAGGGGGCCCAAGAGACCCAGTACTTC. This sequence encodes CASSSGQGAQETQYF.

DNA of the CDR3: TGCGCCAGCAGCTTCGCTAGCCGGACAGATACGCAGTATTTT. This sequence encodes CASSFASRTDTQYF. The chain combines TRBV5-1 with TRBJ2-3; D perhaps matches TRBD2 (5 bases). Trimming cost V 2 bases and J 3 bases, with 10 bases left between them. The CDR3 has 14 residues. CDR1 is SGHRS and CDR2 is YFSETQ in the germline V gene.

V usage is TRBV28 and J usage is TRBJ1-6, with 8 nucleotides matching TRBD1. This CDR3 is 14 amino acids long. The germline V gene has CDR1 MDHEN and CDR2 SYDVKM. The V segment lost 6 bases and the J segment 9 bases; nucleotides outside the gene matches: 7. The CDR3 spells CASRLDRGSSPLHF. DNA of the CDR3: TGTGCCAGCAGGCTCGACAGGGGTAGTTCACCCCTCCACTTT.

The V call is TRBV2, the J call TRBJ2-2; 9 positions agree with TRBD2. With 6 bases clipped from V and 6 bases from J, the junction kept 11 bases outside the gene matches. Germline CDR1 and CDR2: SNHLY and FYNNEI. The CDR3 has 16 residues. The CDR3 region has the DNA TGTGCCAGCAGCTTAGCAGGCGGGGGGGCCCCCGGGGAGCTGTTTTTT. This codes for CASSLAGGGAPGELFF.

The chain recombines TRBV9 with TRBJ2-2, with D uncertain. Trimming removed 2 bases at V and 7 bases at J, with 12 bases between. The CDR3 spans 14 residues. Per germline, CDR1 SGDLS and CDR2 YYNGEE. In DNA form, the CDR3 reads TGTGCCAGCAGCGTGCGGCTAGTTGGCGGGGAGCTGTTTTTT. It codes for CASSVRLVGGELFF.

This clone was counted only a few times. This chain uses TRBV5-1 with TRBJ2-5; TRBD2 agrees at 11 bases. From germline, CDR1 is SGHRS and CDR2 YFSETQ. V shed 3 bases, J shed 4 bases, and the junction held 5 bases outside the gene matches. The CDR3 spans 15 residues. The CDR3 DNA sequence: TGCGCCAGCAGCTGGGGGACTAGCGGAAGAGAGACCCAGTACTTC. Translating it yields CASSWGTSGRETQYF.

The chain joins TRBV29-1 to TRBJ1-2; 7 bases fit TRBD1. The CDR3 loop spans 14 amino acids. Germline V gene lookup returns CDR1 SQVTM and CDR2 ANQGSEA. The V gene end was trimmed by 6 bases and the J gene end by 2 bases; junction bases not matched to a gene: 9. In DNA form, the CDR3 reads TGCAGCGTGGTGGACAGGAGCGCAAACTATGGCTACACCTTC. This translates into CSVVDRSANYGYTF. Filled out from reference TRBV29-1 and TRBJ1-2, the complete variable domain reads SAVISQKPSRDICQRGTSLTIQCQVDSQVTMMFWYRQQPGQSLTLIATANQGSEATYESGFVIDKFPISRPNLTFSTLTVSNMSPEDSSIYLCSVVDRSANYGYTFGSGTRLTVV.

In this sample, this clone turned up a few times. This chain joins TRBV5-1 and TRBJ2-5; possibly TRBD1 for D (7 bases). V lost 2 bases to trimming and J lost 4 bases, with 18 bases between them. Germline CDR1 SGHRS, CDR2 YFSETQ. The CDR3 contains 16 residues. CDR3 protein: CASSFRRTGSGETQYF. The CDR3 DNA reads TGCGCCAGCAGCTTTCGAAGGACAGGTAGCGGAGAGACCCAGTACTTC.